These 30 T cell receptor beta chains were sequenced from one sample in a study of blood T cell repertoires in COVID-19. Profiling relied on immunoSEQ multiplex PCR, and the TCRdb table lists in-frame clones only, not all of them. The sample holds some 300,000 clones, approximately 89% seen once. Sequences were obtained from peripheral blood. The receptor source for this set is a woman in her 30s who had recovered from COVID-19.

The chain joins TRBV29-1 to TRBJ1-5; no firm D call. Germline V gene data show CDR1 as SQVTM and CDR2 as ANQGSEA. The V end lost 4 bases, the J end lost 4 bases, and 14 bases lay between the germline ends. The CDR3 is 14 amino acids. CDR3 bases: TGCAGCGTTGCCAGTGATGGGGAGAATCAGCCCCAGCATTTT. This gives the protein CSVASDGENQPQHF.

V is TRBV5-6 and J is TRBJ1-4; 7 bases are shared with TRBD1. Trimming removed 3 bases from V and 4 bases from J; junction bases left unmatched: 9. The CDR3 has 16 residues. The germline V gene encodes CDR1 SGHDT and CDR2 YYEEEE. CDR3 DNA: TGTGCCAGCAGCTACGTTACAGGGGCGGGTAATGAAAAACTGTTTTTT. It codes for CASSYVTGAGNEKLFF. Filled out from reference TRBV5-6 and TRBJ1-4, the complete variable domain reads DAGVTQSPTHLIKTRGQQVTLRCSPKSGHDTVSWYQQALGQGPQFIFQYYEEEERQRGNFPDRFSGHQFPNYSSELNVNALLLGDSALYLCASSYVTGAGNEKLFFGSGTQLSVL.

The rearrangement uses TRBV27 and TRBJ1-6, with 7 bases identical to TRBD1. Germline V lookup: CDR1 MNHEY, CDR2 SMNVEV (reference sequence). The CDR3 has 13 amino acids. J gave up 7 bases and V 6 bases, and 3 bases lay outside the gene matches. The CDR3 coding sequence is TGTGCCAGCAGAGAAGGGGGCAATTCACCCCTCCACTTT. Amino acid sequence: CASREGGNSPLHF.

As DNA, the CDR3 is TGTGCCAGTAGTATAGAGGGAGGGACACCCCTCCACTTT. Its translation is CASSIEGGTPLHF. The V and J genes are TRBV19 and TRBJ1-6; D not resolved. CDR1 is LNHDA and CDR2 is SQIVND in the germline V gene (reference sequence). CDR3 length equals 13 residues. V was cut by 0 bases and J by 11 bases, with 8 bases left in between.

The chain joins TRBV2 to TRBJ1-3; no reliable D call. Germline V CDR1 and CDR2: SNHLY, FYNNEI. Trimming took 9 bases from V and 8 from J, leaving 14 bases between them. The CDR3 length is 12 residues. The CDR3 protein is CASPECEDTIYF. CDR3 nucleotide sequence: TGTGCCAGTCCGGAGTGCGAGGACACCATATATTTT.

Details on this clone: One end of the junction does not line up with germline, which may come from a read error. V gene TRBV10-3 combines with J gene TRBJ1-4, with D hard to call. This CDR3 is 8 amino acids long. Germline loops: CDR1 ENHRY, CDR2 SYGVKD. CDR3 sequence: CAISRTRF. In nucleotides, the CDR3 is TGTGCCATCAGTCGGACTCGATTT.

The rearrangement links TRBV7-6 to TRBJ2-3, with 7 nucleotides matching TRBD1. Germline V gene data show CDR1 as SGHVS and CDR2 as FNYEAQ. The CDR3 sequence is 18 residues long. The V and J ends lost 3 bases and 0 bases, in that order; junction bases with no gene match: 12. CDR3 loop: CASSFIRRGQLSTDTQYF. CDR3 sequence (DNA): TGTGCCAGCAGCTTTATAAGAAGGGGGCAATTGAGCACAGATACGCAGTATTTT.

J is TRBJ2-2 and V is TRBV24-1, with TRBD1 as a possible D gene (6 bases). The CDR3 spans 14 residues. Trimming removed 4 bases from V and 4 bases from J, with 9 bases in between. Germline-derived CDR1 and CDR2 are KGHDR and SFDVKD. In nucleotides, the CDR3 is TGTGCCACCAGTGACCCGGACAGCACCGGGGAGCTGTTTTTT. Translating it yields CATSDPDSTGELFF.

The chain carries TRBV5-1 and TRBJ1-2; possible D gene TRBD1, 5 bases. V was cut by 5 bases and J by 4 bases, with 15 bases left in between. CDR1 is SGHRS and CDR2 is YFSETQ in the germline V gene. CDR3 length: 14 amino acids. The CDR3 spells CASREGAESYGYTF. The CDR3 DNA is TGCGCCAGCAGGGAAGGGGCTGAGAGCTATGGCTACACCTTC.

The rearrangement uses TRBV19 and TRBJ1-2, with 10 bases that match TRBD1. The CDR3 is 14 residues long. The germline CDR1 and CDR2 sequences are LNHDA and SQIVND (reference sequence). Trimming at V came to 5 bases and at J to 6 bases, leaving 6 bases not matched to a gene. CDR3 DNA: TGTGCCAGTAGTCTACCAGACAGGGGGCATGGCTACACCTTC. It encodes CASSLPDRGHGYTF.

The chain carries TRBV14 and TRBJ1-2; possible D gene TRBD1, 6 bases. Germline assignment: CDR1 SGHDN and CDR2 FVKESK. This CDR3 is 15 amino acids long. Deletions cut 1 base from V and 4 bases from J, with 13 bases between. CDR3 region: CASSQGGQLPYGYTF. CDR3 nucleotides: TGTGCCAGCAGCCAAGGAGGACAGCTCCCCTATGGCTACACCTTC.

The chain employs TRBV5-4 and TRBJ2-3; tentative D call: TRBD1 (6 bases). CDR3 size: 15 residues. Germline V gives CDR1 SGHNT, CDR2 YYREEE (reference sequence). The V end was cut by 2 bases, the J end by 5 bases, with 15 bases between. In DNA, the CDR3 is TGTGCCAGCAGCTTCCGGACAGACGAAAGAGATACGCAGTATTTT. Its protein product is CASSFRTDERDTQYF.

The table lists this clone with a count of one. The rearrangement joins TRBV5-1 to TRBJ2-3, with D perhaps TRBD1 (5 bases). The CDR3 totals 15 residues. Germline CDR1 SGHRS, CDR2 YFSETQ. V was cut by 2 bases and J by 0 bases, with 10 bases left in between. The CDR3 protein is CASSFNRKSTDTQYF. Written as DNA, the CDR3 is TGCGCCAGCAGCTTCAACAGGAAGAGCACAGATACGCAGTATTTT.

This chain joins TRBV11-1 and TRBJ2-1, with 7 bases that match TRBD2. Losses at the gene ends were 3 bases for V and 5 bases for J; bases not matched to a gene: 7. Germline CDR1 is SGHAT and CDR2 is FQDESV (reference sequence). The CDR3 totals 15 residues. DNA of the CDR3: TGTGCCAGCAGCTTTACCAGCGGGGTTAACAATGAGCAGTTCTTC. Translation: CASSFTSGVNNEQFF.

CDR3 protein: CASSLQPGEGTDTQYF. For the CDR3, the DNA is TGTGCCAGCAGCTTACAGCCGGGGGAGGGCACAGATACGCAGTATTTT. The V and J genes are TRBV7-3 and TRBJ2-3; a possible D gene is TRBD2 (6 bases). The CDR3 length is 16 residues. Germline loops: CDR1 SGHTA, CDR2 FQGTGA. V was shortened by 2 bases and J by 1 base, with 13 bases between the two germline ends.

The chain recombines TRBV27 with TRBJ2-1; tentatively, D is TRBD1 (6 bases). Germline V gene data show CDR1 as MNHEY and CDR2 as SMNVEV (reference sequence). The CDR3 spans 16 residues. Deletions cut 7 bases from V and 1 base from J, with 17 bases between. CDR3: CASKFAGDHSYNEQFF. DNA of the CDR3: TGTGCCAGCAAATTTGCAGGGGATCATTCCTACAATGAGCAGTTCTTC.

A remark on this clone: This CDR3 is also generated by other DNA sequences in the sample. V is TRBV27 and J is TRBJ1-5, with 8 bases fitting TRBD1. The CDR3 is 15 residues long. V lost 2 bases and J lost 2; bases outside the gene matches: 2. CDR1 MNHEY and CDR2 SMNVEV come from the germline V gene (reference sequence). The CDR3 reads CASSLGQGGNQPQHF. DNA of the CDR3: TGTGCCAGCAGTTTAGGACAGGGAGGCAATCAGCCCCAGCATTTT.

In its sample, this clone was seen once. This rearrangement joins TRBV2 to TRBJ2-3; D remains ambiguous. Looked up from germline, CDR1 is SNHLY and CDR2 is FYNNEI. The CDR3 spans 12 residues. V lost 6 bases to trimming and J lost 3 bases, with 7 bases between them. CDR3 region: CASRGVTDTQYF. CDR3 sequence (DNA): TGTGCCAGCAGAGGAGTAACAGATACGCAGTATTTT.

The rearrangement links TRBV9 to TRBJ1-2; TRBD1 matches at 10 bases. Per the germline V gene, CDR1 is SGDLS and CDR2 is YYNGEE. The CDR3 runs to 17 residues. J gave up 2 bases and V 0 bases, and 7 bases lay outside the gene matches. For the CDR3, the DNA is TGTGCCAGCAGCGTAGCCCCCGGGGACAGGGGCAACTATGGCTACACCTTC. This codes for CASSVAPGDRGNYGYTF.

The rearrangement links TRBV28 to TRBJ1-1; 8 nucleotides match TRBD1. This CDR3 is built from 14 residues. CDR1 is MDHEN and CDR2 is SYDVKM in the germline V gene. The J segment lost 4 bases and the V segment lost 2 bases, leaving 3 bases of the junction unmatched. CDR3 loop: CASSLQGAGTEAFF. The CDR3 coding sequence is TGTGCCAGCAGTTTACAGGGGGCCGGCACTGAAGCTTTCTTT.

This rearrangement joins TRBV2 to TRBJ2-5, with D perhaps matching TRBD1 (5 bases). Germline-derived CDR1 and CDR2 are SNHLY and FYNNEI. The CDR3 length is 12 residues. V lost 7 bases and J 1 base, leaving 7 bases between the germline ends. The chain's CDR3 is CASNRFQETQYF. CDR3 nucleotide sequence: TGTGCCAGCAACAGGTTCCAAGAGACCCAGTACTTC. The variable domain in full, completed from reference TRBV2 and TRBJ2-5, reads EPEVTQTPSHQVTQMGQEVILRCVPISNHLYFYWYRQILGQKVEFLVSFYNNEISEKSEIFDDQFSVERPDGSNFTLKIRSTKLEDSAMYFCASNRFQETQYFGPGTRLLVL.

The chain has TRBV5-1 and TRBJ2-7, with 9 positions matching TRBD1. Looked up from germline, CDR1 is SGHRS and CDR2 is YFSETQ. Losses at the gene ends were 5 bases for V and 7 bases for J; bases not matched to a gene: 4. The CDR3 consists of 12 residues. CDR3 in DNA: TGCGCCAGCAGACACAGGGGGCAGGAGCAGTACTTC. As protein: CASRHRGQEQYF.

This clone was picked up a small number of times. This CDR3 is CASSQGEGRPLHF. The CDR3 region has the DNA TGTGCCAGCAGCCAAGGGGAAGGGAGACCCCTCCACTTT. The chain joins TRBV3-1 (or the pseudogene TRBV3-2) to TRBJ1-6; D gene uncertain. The V and J ends lost 1 base and 12 bases respectively, with 10 bases between them. CDR1 and CDR2 (germline): LGHDT, YNNKEL (reference sequence). The CDR3 has 13 amino acids.

The J gene is TRBJ2-7, the V gene TRBV27, with D unresolved. Trimming pared 5 bases from V and 3 bases from J, leaving 11 bases between. The CDR3 covers 13 residues. The V gene's germline CDR1 is MNHEY and CDR2 SMNVEV (reference sequence). The CDR3 here is CASSPSVNYEQYF. The DNA of the CDR3 is TGTGCCAGCAGTCCCTCGGTGAACTACGAGCAGTACTTC.

The chain joins TRBV7-2 to TRBJ1-4, with D possibly being TRBD1 (5 bases). Germline CDR1 SGHTA, CDR2 FQGNSA. V lost 5 bases, J lost 3 bases, and 10 bases lay in between. The CDR3 is made up of 14 amino acids. CDR3 DNA sequence: TGTGCCAGCAGCCCTCAGGGCTCTAATGAAAAACTGTTTTTT. Translated, it gives CASSPQGSNEKLFF.

This sequence joins TRBV28 and TRBJ1-6, with 9 bases aligning to TRBD1. V lost 5 bases and J lost 7; bases outside the gene matches: 3. CDR3 length: 14 residues. CDR1 is MDHEN, CDR2 SYDVKM, per germline. CDR3 sequence (DNA): TGTGCCAGCAGTCCCGGGACAGGGAATTCACCCCTCCACTTT. This encodes CASSPGTGNSPLHF. Together with reference TRBV28 and TRBJ1-6, the CDR3 gives the full variable domain: DVKVTQSSRYLVKRTGEKVFLECVQDMDHENMFWYRQDPGLGLRLIYFSYDVKMKEKGDIPEGYSVSREKKERFSLILESASTNQTSMYLCASSPGTGNSPLHFGNGTRLTVT.

The chain recombines TRBV10-3 with TRBJ1-1; no clear D. V was pared by 4 bases and J by 4 bases, with 13 bases between. CDR3 length equals 14 residues. From germline, CDR1 is ENHRY and CDR2 SYGVKD. The CDR3 loop reads CAISGTAQSTEAFF. The CDR3 coding sequence is TGTGCCATCAGTGGGACTGCTCAGAGCACTGAAGCTTTCTTT.

This rearrangement joins TRBV19 to TRBJ2-1, with a weak D call TRBD1 (6 bases). Trimming removed 3 bases at V and 2 bases at J, with 17 bases between. The CDR3 extends over 17 amino acids. CDR1 and CDR2 from the germline V gene are LNHDA and SQIVND (reference sequence). The DNA of the CDR3 is TGTGCCAGTAGTATTTCCCCAACAGGGTACGCCTACAATGAGCAGTTCTTC. Translated, it gives CASSISPTGYAYNEQFF.

This clone has a handful of counts. The V and J genes are TRBV6-6 and TRBJ2-3; 10 positions match TRBD2. The CDR3 spans 17 residues. Germline V gene data show CDR1 as MNHNY and CDR2 as SVGAGI (reference sequence). V lost 5 bases to trimming and J lost 0 bases; unmatched junction nucleotides: 8. CDR3 nucleotide sequence: TGTGCCAGCAGTCGAACTAGCGGGACCCCTAGCACAGATACGCAGTATTTT. Protein: CASSRTSGTPSTDTQYF.

The V gene is TRBV4-2, the J gene TRBJ2-3; possibly TRBD1 for D (5 bases). With 0 bases removed from V and 1 base from J, the gap between germline ends came to 17 bases. The CDR3 is made up of 18 amino acids. Germline-derived CDR1 and CDR2 are LGHNA and YNFKEQ. CDR3 nucleotide sequence: TGTGCCAGCAGCCAAGATCGGGCAGGGCTGGTCGGCACAGATACGCAGTATTTT. Protein sequence: CASSQDRAGLVGTDTQYF.